The T cell receptor (beta chain) under discussion was sequenced for a study of cytomegalovirus exposure and HLA in healthy donors. General study findings and limits: TCR sequences were mostly rare, though some public TCRs occurred in many donors.

Germline V lookup: CDR1 SGHRS, CDR2 YFSETQ. The CDR3 extends over 14 amino acids. V gave up 8 bases and J gave up 2 bases, with 16 bases separating them. 60 Vbeta and 13 Jbeta primers were used in PCR. Measured with immunoSEQ multiplex PCR; TCRdb has only the in-frame clones, and not every one. The sample carries 110,000 to 150,000 clones, 80% recorded once. As to this clone: Its specificity is not known.

This TCR derives from a man in his forties in good health and CMV-seropositive. The chain carries TRBV5-1 and TRBJ1-2; the D is unclear. Sequencing was done on a sample of PBMCs. CDR3 coding DNA: TGCGCCAGTCGCGCGGCGGGTGTGAACTATGGCTACACCTTC. Its translation: CASRAAGVNYGYTF.